This TCR beta chain is drawn from a study of T cell changes during pregnancy in multiple sclerosis. CDR3 length: 14 amino acids. The germline gives CDR1 SGHTA, CDR2 FQGNSA. The V segment lost 4 bases and the J segment 2 bases; nucleotides outside the gene matches: 2. The table came from immunoSEQ multiplex PCR; TCRdb's copy has only in-frame clones and leaves some out. This sample has tens of thousands of clones, with roughly 89% found just once. The TCR was taken from a female donor in good health, enrolled as a control in a pregnancy study. The chain couples TRBV7-2 to TRBJ2-7; TRBD1 matches 10 bases. Sequencing used peripheral blood, obtained after pregnancy. The CDR3 loop is CASSSDRGPYEQYF. As DNA, the CDR3 is TGTGCCAGCAGCTCTGACAGGGGGCCCTACGAGCAGTACTTC.